A selection of T cell receptor beta chains follows, all from one sample in a study of cytomegalovirus exposure and HLA in healthy donors. The assay was immunoSEQ multiplex PCR, and TCRdb's table has in-frame clones only and misses some. Among a few hundred thousand clones, around 80% were seen once, and the ten largest hold about 0.29%. The specimen sequenced was PBMCs. These receptors all stem from a girl aged 2 to 9 in good health and CMV-seronegative. Both conserved end residues are part of each CDR3. The D gene is left open where the match is weak. Rows may omit the clone size; those that give it use once, few, many or a size class.

NA,NA,TRBJ2-5,TRBV9,TGTGCCAGCAGCCCCAGCAGGGGACAAGAGACCCAGTACTTC,CASSPSRGQETQYF
NA,NA,TRBJ2-3,TRBV10-2,TGCGCCAGCAGTGAGTTGGGGGCTAGCACAGATACGCAGTATTTT,CASSELGASTDTQYF
NA,NA,TRBJ1-2,TRBV5-6,TGTGCCAGCAGCTTCCCCCCAGTTCATGGCTACACCTTC,CASSFPPVHGYTF
TRBD1,NA,TRBJ2-7,TRBV7-6,TGTGCCAGCAGTCCCGGGACAGTAATTTCCTACGAGCAGTACTTC,CASSPGTVISYEQYF
NA,NA,TRBJ1-3,TRBV5-8,TGTGCCAGCAGTCCGGACCGGGAGCGCGGAAACACCATATATTTT,CASSPDRERGNTIYF
NA,NA,TRBJ1-6,TRBV5-4,TGTGCCAGCAGCTTGGATATAGGGCGGGAGAATTCACCCCTCCACTTT,CASSLDIGRENSPLHF
NA,NA,TRBJ1-1,TRBV6-1,TGTGCCAGCAGTGAAAGTGGGAGCACTGAAGCTTTCTTT,CASSESGSTEAFF
TRBD2,NA,TRBJ2-1,TRBV7-9,TGTGCCAGTCTAACACAAGGGACTAGACGTTGGTTCTTC,CASLTQGTRRWFF
NA,NA,TRBJ1-2,TRBV6-4,TGTGCCAGCAGTGCATCCTCCCTGACAGCGTATGGCTACACCTTC,CASSASSLTAYGYTF
NA,NA,TRBJ1-4,TRBV29-1,TGCAGCGCTGACGGGGGGGAGAGTAATGAAAAACTGTTTTTT,CSADGGESNEKLFF
NA,NA,TRBJ1-1,TRBV20-1,TGCAGTGCTAGAGATAATGAAGCTTTCTTT,CSARDNEAFF
NA,NA,TRBJ2-1,TRBV6-7,TGTGCCAGCAGCCACGACTATCTCGAACGGCCTTCCTACAATGAGCAGTTCTTC,CASSHDYLERPSYNEQFF
TRBD1,NA,TRBJ2-7,TRBV5-8,TGTGCCAGCAGCAGAGGTCACGGGACAGGGGTCTACGAGCAGTACTTC,CASSRGHGTGVYEQYF
TRBD1,NA,TRBJ1-1,TRBV27,TGTGCCAGCAGGTCCCGGACAGGGAACACTGAAGCTTTCTTT,CASRSRTGNTEAFF
NA,NA,TRBJ1-2,TRBV6-5,TGTGCCAGCAGTTACTACCAAGGACAGCCTTATGGCTACACCTTC,CASSYYQGQPYGYTF
TRBD1,NA,TRBJ2-5,TRBV5-1,TGCGCCAGCAGCTCGCAGGGGGCGCCTGAGACCCAGTACTTC,CASSSQGAPETQYF
NA,NA,TRBJ2-5,TRBV10-3,TGTGCCATTGCGGGCGGGGCCGGAGGAGAGACCCAGTACTTC,CAIAGGAGGETQYF
TRBD1,NA,TRBJ1-2,TRBV5-4,TGTGCCAGCAGCTTGGGGACAGGGTTAGACTACACCTTC,CASSLGTGLDYTF
TRBD1,NA,TRBJ1-2,TRBV7-3,TGTGCCAGCAGCTTAGCAGGGACAGGGGGCTCGAAGGGCTACACCTTC,CASSLAGTGGSKGYTF
TRBD2,few,TRBJ2-2,TRBV7-6,TGTGCCAGCAGCTTTTTAGCGGGGGGGCCCTCGAACACCGGGGAGCTGTTTTTT,CASSFLAGGPSNTGELFF
NA,once,TRBJ1-2,TRBV7-9,TGTTCCAGCAGCCCAAAGACGACGGAGGGTAACTATGGCTACACCTTC,CSSSPKTTEGNYGYTF
TRBD2,NA,TRBJ2-1,TRBV7-3,TGTGCCAGCAGCCCCGGGACTAGCGGCTACAATGAGCAGTTCTTC,CASSPGTSGYNEQFF
TRBD2,NA,TRBJ2-7,TRBV27,TGTGCCAGCGCTTCATATTCGGGGAGGGCAGAACGCTACGAGCAGTACTTC,CASASYSGRAERYEQYF
TRBD1,once,TRBJ2-3,TRBV2,TGTGCCAGCAGTGGGGACAGGGGAACGCAGTATTTT,CASSGDRGTQYF
NA,few,TRBJ2-2,TRBV7-9,TGTTCCAGCAGCTCCGTTAGCCGCGCGAACACCGGGGAGCTGTTTTTT,CSSSSVSRANTGELFF
TRBD1,NA,TRBJ2-5,TRBV2,TGTGCCAGCAGTGGTAGAAGGGGGCGCGAAGAGACCCAGTACTTC,CASSGRRGREETQYF
TRBD2,NA,TRBJ2-3,TRBV5-4,TGTGCCAGCAGCTTGAACGCGGGGGGGCCGAATACGCAGTATTTT,CASSLNAGGPNTQYF
TRBD1,NA,TRBJ1-2,TRBV5-3,TGTGCCAGAAGCTTGAGACAGGGCGCTAACTATGGCTACACCTTC,CARSLRQGANYGYTF
TRBD1,few,TRBJ1-2,TRBV15,TGTGCCACTAAACAGGGGACCGCGTTTGGTGGCTACACCTTC,CATKQGTAFGGYTF
TRBD1,NA,TRBJ1-6,TRBV5-6,TGTGCCAGCAGTTGGGGACAGGGTCGTTCACCCCTCCACTTT,CASSWGQGRSPLHF
NA,NA,TRBJ1-1,TRBV5-5,TGTGCCAGCAGTAAGACAATTCTGGACACTGAAGCTTTCTTT,CASSKTILDTEAFF
NA,NA,TRBJ1-1,TRBV19,TGTGCCAGTAGTATAGGAGCGAGAATGAACACTGAAGCTTTCTTT,CASSIGARMNTEAFF
TRBD1,NA,TRBJ2-7,TRBV29-1,TGCAGCGTTGCCCGGACAGGGGGTTACGAGCAGTACTTC,CSVARTGGYEQYF